The 21 T cell receptor beta chains below come from one sample, sequenced in a study of CD8 T cells in ankylosing spondylitis. TCRdb re-called the 5' RACE reads through MiXCR, storing one row per CDR3 protein. The sample yields 250,000 to 400,000 distinct CDR3 sequences, around 10% seen once. The material sequenced was blood, either unsorted or a sorted T cell fraction (not recorded which). Source of these receptors: a female donor with ankylosing spondylitis or in good health (not recorded which).

This clonotype was picked up many times. V gene TRBV29-1 combines with J gene TRBJ2-2; a possible D gene is TRBD2 (5 bases). This CDR3 is 14 amino acids long. V gave up 4 bases and J gave up 4 bases, with 13 bases separating them. Germline CDR1 reads SQVTM; CDR2 reads ANQGSEA. The CDR3 DNA sequence: TGCAGCGTTGGCTCTAGCTCCCGCACCGGGGAGCTGTTTTTT. Protein sequence: CSVGSSSRTGELFF.

This clonotype was picked up many times. The chain uses TRBV29-1 and TRBJ2-1, with TRBD1 identical over 7 bases. V gave up 4 bases and J gave up 0 bases; unmatched junction bases: 6. The CDR3 covers 15 residues. Germline CDR1 SQVTM, CDR2 ANQGSEA. For the CDR3, the DNA is TGCAGCGTTGTCCCAGGGGGAGTCTCCTACAATGAGCAGTTCTTC. It encodes CSVVPGGVSYNEQFF.

The chain uses TRBV24-1 and TRBJ2-1; no clear D. Trimming removed 1 base from V and 0 bases from J, with 6 bases in between. Germline CDR1 and CDR2: KGHDR and SFDVKD. There are 15 residues in the CDR3. CDR3 loop: CATSDLTASYNEQFF. The CDR3 DNA sequence: TGTGCCACCAGTGATTTAACCGCCTCCTACAATGAGCAGTTCTTC.

This clonotype was counted many times. The V call is TRBV20-1, the J call TRBJ1-2; 7 positions agree with TRBD1. Looked up from germline, CDR1 is DFQATT and CDR2 is SNEGSKA (reference sequence). CDR3 length: 14 residues. V shed 5 bases, J shed 0 bases, and the junction held 6 bases outside the gene matches. The CDR3 is CSAPGGEANYGYTF. CDR3 coding DNA: TGCAGTGCTCCAGGGGGTGAAGCTAACTATGGCTACACCTTC.

This clonotype has a count of ten or more. The chain carries TRBV5-1 and TRBJ2-7, with 10 bases fitting TRBD2. The V segment lost 4 bases and the J segment 3 bases; nucleotides outside the gene matches: 10. From germline, CDR1 is SGHRS and CDR2 YFSETQ. The CDR3 has 16 residues. The CDR3 bases are TGCGCCAGCAGCAGTAGCGGGGGGCCTGCTCGCTACGAGCAGTACTTC. Protein product: CASSSSGGPARYEQYF.

This clonotype appeared a few times. The CDR3 bases are TGCGCCAGCAGCTTGGAAGCTAGCGGGAGAGATACGCAGTATTTT. This encodes CASSLEASGRDTQYF. V usage is TRBV5-1 and J usage is TRBJ2-3, with TRBD2 matching 10 bases. Germline V CDR1 and CDR2: SGHRS, YFSETQ. The CDR3 is 15 residues long. Trimming took 0 bases from V and 5 from J; bases not matched to a gene: 3.

This clonotype was seen repeatedly, ten times or more. The chain uses TRBV12-3 or TRBV12-4 and TRBJ2-3; 8 nucleotides line up with TRBD2. Trimming removed 6 bases from V and 0 bases from J; junction bases left unmatched: 5. CDR3 length equals 15 residues. CDR3 DNA sequence: TGTGCCAGCAGCCCCCCTAGCGGGAGCACAGATACGCAGTATTTT. Translated: CASSPPSGSTDTQYF.

This clonotype was found once. The CDR3 is CAISPPSTGIYEQYF. In DNA, the CDR3 is TGTGCCATCAGTCCTCCGTCAACCGGGATTTACGAGCAGTACTTC. The genes are TRBV10-3 and TRBJ2-7; a possible D gene is TRBD2 (5 bases). This CDR3 comprises 15 residues. Germline loops: CDR1 ENHRY, CDR2 SYGVKD. The V gene lost 5 bases and the J gene lost 4 bases, with 18 bases spanning the gap.

This clonotype was counted many times. This chain joins TRBV20-1 and TRBJ1-1, with D perhaps matching TRBD1 (5 bases). V dropped 3 bases and J dropped 5 bases, with 13 bases sitting between them. Germline lookup yields CDR1 DFQATT and CDR2 SNEGSKA (reference sequence). There are 13 residues in the CDR3. The CDR3, as DNA: TGCAGTGCTAGTGGCGGGGCGAGGACTGAAGCTTTCTTT. This sequence encodes CSASGGARTEAFF.

In this sample, this clonotype turned up a few times. The CDR3 here is CASSLQGTSGSHEQYF. Written as DNA, the CDR3 is TGTGCCAGCAGCTTACAAGGGACTAGCGGTTCGCACGAGCAGTACTTC. V is TRBV7-2 and J is TRBJ2-7, with TRBD2 matching 11 bases. The CDR3 is 16 residues long. The V gene's germline CDR1 is SGHTA and CDR2 FQGNSA. The J segment lost 5 bases and the V segment lost 2 bases, leaving 8 bases of the junction unmatched.

In its sample, this clonotype was seen many times. This chain uses TRBV10-3 with TRBJ1-2; D is possibly TRBD1 (6 bases). Looked up from germline, CDR1 is ENHRY and CDR2 is SYGVKD. The CDR3 is made up of 12 amino acids. The V end was cut by 11 bases, the J end by 4 bases, with 14 bases between. The CDR3 DNA is TGTGCCGTACAGGGTTCAAGCTATGGCTACACCTTC. Translation: CAVQGSSYGYTF.

The chain combines TRBV27 with TRBJ2-3; 9 bases match TRBD2. CDR3 length: 16 residues. V dropped 5 bases and J dropped 6; count of bases not matched to a gene: 12. Germline V gene sequence: CDR1 MNHEY, CDR2 SMNVEV (reference sequence). As DNA, the CDR3 is TGTGCCAGCAGTCACTCAGCGGGAGGATCGACGGATACGCAGTATTTT. This translates into CASSHSAGGSTDTQYF.

This clonotype was picked up many times. The rearrangement joins TRBV9 to TRBJ2-3, with a tentative D call TRBD2 (6 bases). Trimming took off 1 base at V and 2 bases at J, with 17 bases between the two ends. The CDR3 consists of 17 residues. Per germline, CDR1 SGDLS and CDR2 YYNGEE. The CDR3 spells CASSVNRFGGNTDTQYF. The CDR3 DNA sequence: TGTGCCAGCAGCGTAAACCGCTTTGGGGGGAACACAGATACGCAGTATTTT.

This clonotype was counted only a few times. The chain couples TRBV5-1 to TRBJ2-1, with 11 positions matching TRBD2. Germline V gene lookup returns CDR1 SGHRS and CDR2 YFSETQ. With V trimmed by 5 bases and J by 6 bases, 10 bases remained unmatched. The CDR3 contains 16 residues. The CDR3 region is CASRYYLAGGPNEQFF. The CDR3 coding sequence is TGCGCCAGCAGGTATTATCTAGCGGGAGGTCCCAATGAGCAGTTCTTC.

This clonotype was seen repeatedly, ten times or more. The V call is TRBV24-1, the J call TRBJ2-1; 10 bases are a match to TRBD1. CDR3 length: 15 residues. Trimming at V came to 6 bases and at J to 7 bases, leaving 8 bases not matched to a gene. In germline, CDR1 is KGHDR, CDR2 SFDVKD. The CDR3 reads CATSPGTGVWNEQFF. CDR3 sequence (DNA): TGTGCCACCAGTCCCGGGACAGGGGTTTGGAATGAGCAGTTCTTC.

This clonotype was counted many times. In DNA form, the CDR3 reads TGCGCCAGCAGCTTGGGAGCCGGACCTGAAAAACTGTTTTTT. Its translation is CASSLGAGPEKLFF. J is TRBJ1-4 and V is TRBV5-1; D not resolved. Looked up from germline, CDR1 is SGHRS and CDR2 is YFSETQ. V lost 0 bases to trimming and J lost 7 bases, with 10 bases between them. The CDR3 totals 14 residues.

The chain couples TRBV18 to TRBJ2-1; 9 bases match TRBD2. The germline CDR1 and CDR2 sequences are KGHSH and LQKENI. Trimming removed 1 base from V and 9 bases from J; junction bases left unmatched: 1. The CDR3 loop spans 13 amino acids. DNA of the CDR3: TGTGCCAGCTCACCACAACTAGCGGGTGAGCAGTTCTTC. Translation gives CASSPQLAGEQFF.

The table lists this clonotype with many counts. The V and J genes are TRBV5-1 and TRBJ2-7; the D is unclear. In germline, CDR1 is SGHRS, CDR2 YFSETQ. CDR3 length equals 12 residues. V lost 5 bases to trimming and J lost 1 base, with 7 bases between them. The CDR3 is CASSSTSYEQYF. CDR3 DNA sequence: TGCGCCAGCAGTTCGACGTCCTACGAGCAGTACTTC.

This clonotype came up many times. The chain carries TRBV5-1 and TRBJ2-5; 7 bases are shared with TRBD1. Trimming took 2 bases from V and 5 from J; bases not matched to a gene: 6. CDR1 SGHRS and CDR2 YFSETQ come from the germline V gene. The length of the CDR3 is 14 residues. The CDR3 loop is CASSFTTGVETQYF. The DNA for the CDR3 is TGCGCCAGCAGCTTTACCACAGGGGTCGAGACCCAGTACTTC.

In its sample, this clonotype was seen many times. The genes are TRBV12-3 or TRBV12-4 and TRBJ1-3, with D perhaps TRBD1 (5 bases). Trimming left V 6 bases short and J 0 bases short, with 12 bases between. The CDR3 contains 15 residues. CDR3 region: CASRLGTGSGNTIYF. Here the CDR3 DNA reads TGTGCCAGCAGACTCGGGACCGGCTCTGGAAACACCATATATTTT.

This clonotype was seen repeatedly, ten times or more. The CDR3 nucleotides read TGTGCCAGCAGCCCTAGGACAGTGGATGGCTACACCTTC. Translated, it gives CASSPRTVDGYTF. The chain joins TRBV7-2 to TRBJ1-2; D might be TRBD1 (6 bases). The germline V gene encodes CDR1 SGHTA and CDR2 FQGNSA. The CDR3 totals 13 residues. V lost 5 bases and J lost 6, with 13 bases in between.